This is a list of T cell receptor beta chains from one sample in a study of beta chain features in type 1 diabetes. TCRdb's table, derived via immunoSEQ multiplex PCR, lists solely in-frame clones and lacks some. This table has 500,000 to 650,000 clones, 9.5% to 15% appearing once. Sequenced sample: naive CD4+ T cells from blood. These receptors were collected from a young man with type 1 diabetes. CDR3s include the opening cysteine and the closing phenylalanine or tryptophan. D genes are given only for firm matches. Where a row states a size, it is once, few, many or the class of an expanded clone; other rows omit it.

clone size,J gene,V gene,D gene,CDR3 protein,CDR3 DNA
few,TRBJ2-3,TRBV7-2,TRBD2,CASSPPAGGSTDTQYF,TGTGCCAGCAGCCCCCCAGCGGGGGGGAGCACAGATACGCAGTATTTT
few,TRBJ2-3,TRBV30,.,CAWSGQGIPTDTQYF,TGTGCCTGGAGCGGCCAGGGGATACCCACGGATACGCAGTATTTT
few,TRBJ1-3,TRBV4-3,TRBD1,CASSQDPGTGSNTIYF,TGCGCCAGCAGCCAAGATCCCGGGACAGGGAGTAACACCATATATTTT
once,TRBJ1-1,TRBV5-1,.,CASSLLSFRHGMNTEAFF,TGCGCCAGCAGCTTGCTGAGTTTTAGACACGGCATGAACACTGAAGCTTTCTTT
.,TRBJ2-5,TRBV5-1,.,CASSLALSEETQYF,TGCGCCAGCAGCTTGGCCCTCTCGGAAGAGACCCAGTACTTC
.,TRBJ1-2,TRBV9,.,CASSAGGSGANYGYTF,TGTGCCAGCAGCGCCGGGGGATCCGGGGCTAACTATGGCTACACCTTC
.,TRBJ1-2,TRBV7-2,.,CASSLAAVNYGYTF,TGTGCCAGCAGCTTAGCAGCAGTAAACTATGGCTACACCTTC
.,TRBJ2-1,TRBV18,.,CASSTGGRIYNEQFF,TGTGCCAGCTCTACGGGTGGCAGGATTTACAATGAGCAGTTCTTC
few,TRBJ1-4,TRBV7-2,.,CASSLSQRGEKLFF,TGTGCCAGCAGCTTAAGTCAGCGGGGTGAAAAACTGTTTTTT
.,TRBJ1-3,TRBV7-6,.,CASSLRDDYSGNTIYF,TGTGCCAGCAGCCTTAGGGACGACTACTCTGGAAACACCATATATTTT
few,TRBJ2-7,TRBV28,TRBD2,CASRYRDYYEQYF,TGTGCCAGCAGATACCGGGACTACTACGAGCAGTACTTC
once,TRBJ1-1,TRBV5-6,.,CASSLRSGLGTEAFF,TGTGCCAGCAGCCTGAGATCTGGGTTGGGCACTGAAGCTTTCTTT
once,TRBJ1-1,TRBV11-3,.,CASSLTFRVNTEAFF,TGTGCCAGCAGCTTAACGTTCAGGGTGAACACTGAAGCTTTCTTT
.,TRBJ1-4,TRBV18,.,CASSPGATNEKLFF,TGTGCCAGCTCACCGGGTGCAACTAATGAAAAACTGTTTTTT
.,TRBJ1-6,TRBV30,TRBD1,CAWGQESSYNSPLHF,TGTGCCTGGGGACAGGAGAGCTCCTATAATTCACCCCTCCACTTT
few,TRBJ2-7,TRBV14,.,CASSQFSWTYEQYF,TGTGCCAGCAGCCAATTCAGCTGGACCTACGAGCAGTACTTC
.,TRBJ1-6,TRBV4-3,TRBD1,CASRQGENSPLHF,TGCGCCAGCAGACAGGGGGAGAATTCACCCCTCCACTTT
once,TRBJ2-5,TRBV6-6,.,CASSSEETQYF,TGTGCCAGCAGTTCAGAGGAGACCCAGTACTTC
.,TRBJ1-2,TRBV7-9,TRBD1,CASSRLQGAYGYTF,TGTGCCAGCAGCCGGTTACAGGGGGCCTATGGCTACACCTTC
few,TRBJ2-5,TRBV5-6,.,CASSPNEETQYF,TGTGCCAGCAGCCCCAACGAAGAGACCCAGTACTTC
.,TRBJ2-3,TRBV9,.,CASSTGPLSTDTQYF,TGTGCCAGCAGCACAGGACCGCTTAGCACAGATACGCAGTATTTT
.,TRBJ2-3,TRBV28,TRBD2,CASRSSGGATDTQYF,TGTGCCAGCAGGTCTAGCGGGGGGGCCACAGATACGCAGTATTTT
.,TRBJ2-3,TRBV5-4,TRBD1,CASRAGTGRDTQYF,TGTGCCAGCAGAGCCGGGACAGGGCGGGATACGCAGTATTTT
few,TRBJ2-3,TRBV12-5,.,CASARWGPGTDTQYF,TGTGCTAGTGCCCGCTGGGGCCCCGGGACAGATACGCAGTATTTT
few,TRBJ2-5,TRBV6-5,TRBD1,CASSLGDSQETQYF,TGTGCCAGCAGTTTGGGGGACAGCCAAGAGACCCAGTACTTC
.,TRBJ2-7,TRBV2,.,CASREGGTYEQYF,TGTGCCAGCCGGGAAGGGGGAACCTACGAGCAGTACTTC
few,TRBJ2-7,TRBV19,.,CASSLWTDYEQYF,TGTGCCAGTAGTCTGTGGACGGACTACGAGCAGTACTTC